This entry is about one T cell receptor (beta chain). The antigen is unknown. This record comes from a study of Ad26.COV2.S vaccination and SARS-CoV-2 variants. In the study overall: The study gave Ad26.COV2.S intramuscularly, once or twice 56 days apart.

This CDR3 is 15 amino acids long. Germline CDR1 SGDLS, CDR2 YYNGEE. V was cut by 3 bases and J by 3 bases, with 12 bases left in between. The treatment denotes: around 19 received Ad26.COV2.S at low or high dose, single or two shots; about 5 received placebo; per-sample allocation not given. Samples were taken on day 63 after the first vaccine or placebo injection. Aged 18-55 years, donor was enrolled in Boston in 2020. The administered vaccine (an Ad26 vector) expressed Wuhan-strain SARS-CoV-2 spike. TCRdb's copy holds only in-frame clones and misses some; the assay was immunoSEQ multiplex PCR. The data contain about 320,000 clones, roughly 86% of them seen just once; the ten biggest clones take up 1.5% to 2.5%. Overall study results and limits: Substantial breadth in spike-specific CD8+ and CD4+ T cell responses was reportedly seen after vaccination.

The TCR originated in a person aged 18 to 65 who received the Ad26.COV2.S COVID-19 vaccine or a placebo. The rearrangement joins TRBV9 to TRBJ2-2, with a possible D match to TRBD1 (6 bases). This specimen was peripheral blood, taken in a trial of Ad26.COV2.S vaccine versus placebo. As DNA, the CDR3 is TGTGCCAGCAGCGCACAGGGTTCTGACACCGGGGAGCTGTTTTTT. Residues: CASSAQGSDTGELFF.